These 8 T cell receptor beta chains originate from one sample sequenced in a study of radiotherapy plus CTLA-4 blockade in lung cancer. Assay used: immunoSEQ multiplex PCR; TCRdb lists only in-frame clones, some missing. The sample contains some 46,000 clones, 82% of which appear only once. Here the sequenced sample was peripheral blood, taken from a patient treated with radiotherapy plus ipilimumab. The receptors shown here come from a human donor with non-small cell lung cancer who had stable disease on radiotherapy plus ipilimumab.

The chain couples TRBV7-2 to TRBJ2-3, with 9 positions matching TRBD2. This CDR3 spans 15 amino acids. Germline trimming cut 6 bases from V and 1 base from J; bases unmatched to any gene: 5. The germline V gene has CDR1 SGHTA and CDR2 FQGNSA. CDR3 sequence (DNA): TGTGCCAGCAGGGGAAGGACTAGCGGCACAGATACGCAGTATTTT. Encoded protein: CASRGRTSGTDTQYF.

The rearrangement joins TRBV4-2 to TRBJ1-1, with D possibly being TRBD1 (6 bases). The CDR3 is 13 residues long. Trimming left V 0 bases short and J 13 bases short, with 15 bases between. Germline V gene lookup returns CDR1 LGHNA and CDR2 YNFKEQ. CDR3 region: CASSQEGRGGGFF. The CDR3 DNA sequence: TGTGCCAGCAGCCAAGAAGGGAGGGGAGGGGGTTTCTTT.

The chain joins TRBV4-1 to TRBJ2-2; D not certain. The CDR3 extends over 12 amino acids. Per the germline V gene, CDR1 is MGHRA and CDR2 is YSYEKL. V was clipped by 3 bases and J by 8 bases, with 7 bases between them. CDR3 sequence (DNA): TGCGCCAGCAGCCAGACTGGGGGGGAGCTGTTTTTT. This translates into CASSQTGGELFF.

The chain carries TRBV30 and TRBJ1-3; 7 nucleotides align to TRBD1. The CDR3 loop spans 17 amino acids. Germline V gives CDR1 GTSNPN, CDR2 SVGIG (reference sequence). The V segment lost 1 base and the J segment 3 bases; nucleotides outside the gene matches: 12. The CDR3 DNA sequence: TGTGCCTGGAGTGACATCCAGGGAAGACAGGGTGGAAACACCATATATTTT. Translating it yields CAWSDIQGRQGGNTIYF.

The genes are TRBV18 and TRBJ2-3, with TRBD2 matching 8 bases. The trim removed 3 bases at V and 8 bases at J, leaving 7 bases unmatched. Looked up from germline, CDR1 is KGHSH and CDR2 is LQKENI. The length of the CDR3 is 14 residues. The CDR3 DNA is TGTGCCAGCTCACCGAGGGGTAGCGGGGCTACGCAGTATTTT. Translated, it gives CASSPRGSGATQYF.

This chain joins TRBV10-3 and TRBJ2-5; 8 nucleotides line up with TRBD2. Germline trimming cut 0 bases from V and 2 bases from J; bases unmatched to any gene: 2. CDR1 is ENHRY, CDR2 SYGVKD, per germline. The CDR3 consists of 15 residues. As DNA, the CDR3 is TGTGCCATCAGTGAGTCGCCTAGCGGGCAAGAGACCCAGTACTTC. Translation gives CAISESPSGQETQYF.

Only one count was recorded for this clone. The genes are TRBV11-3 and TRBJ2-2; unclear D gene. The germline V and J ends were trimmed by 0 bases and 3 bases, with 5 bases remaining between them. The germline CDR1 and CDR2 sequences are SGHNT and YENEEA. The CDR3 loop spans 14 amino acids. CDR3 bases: TGTGCCAGCAGCTTAGAGAGTTACACCGGGGAGCTGTTTTTT. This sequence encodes CASSLESYTGELFF.

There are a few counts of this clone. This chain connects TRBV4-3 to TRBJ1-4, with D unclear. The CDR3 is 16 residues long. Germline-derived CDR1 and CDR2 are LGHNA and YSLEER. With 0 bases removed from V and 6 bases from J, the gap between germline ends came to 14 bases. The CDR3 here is CASSQDLGRRDEKLFF. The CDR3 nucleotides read TGCGCCAGCAGCCAAGATCTGGGGAGGCGGGATGAAAAACTGTTTTTT.